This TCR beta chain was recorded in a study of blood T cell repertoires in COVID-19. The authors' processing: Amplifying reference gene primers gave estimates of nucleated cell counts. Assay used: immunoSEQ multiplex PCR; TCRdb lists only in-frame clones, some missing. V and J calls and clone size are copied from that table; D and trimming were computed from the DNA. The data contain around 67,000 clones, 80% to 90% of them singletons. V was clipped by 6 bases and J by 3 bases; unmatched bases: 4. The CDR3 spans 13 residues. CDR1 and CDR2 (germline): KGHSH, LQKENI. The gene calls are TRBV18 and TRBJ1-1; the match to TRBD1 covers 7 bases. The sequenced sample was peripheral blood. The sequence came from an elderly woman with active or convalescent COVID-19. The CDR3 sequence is CASSPGQDTEAFF. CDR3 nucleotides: TGTGCCAGCTCCCCCGGACAGGACACTGAAGCTTTCTTT. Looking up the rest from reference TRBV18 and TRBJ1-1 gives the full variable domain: NAGVMQNPRHLVRRRGQEARLRCSPMKGHSHVYWYRQLPEEGLKFMVYLQKENIIDESGMPKERFSAEFPKEGPSILRIQQVVRGDSAAYFCASSPGQDTEAFFGQGTRLTVV.